This T cell receptor beta chain appears in the sequencing data of a study of vaccination and CD4 T cells after COVID-19. Study in general: Two of the convalescents were Hispanic, and convalescents were six males and four females. Study-level results: Spike mono-reactivity was found in 304 of 307 vaccine-specific clones from convalescent patients. Median SARS-CoV-2-reactive clonotype numbers rose nonsignificantly, roughly 21 to 38.

The treatment here: approximately 10-day PBMC culture with coronavirus spike peptide pools or control peptides (ViraFEST assay). The Oncomine TCR Beta short-read assay sequenced DNA from cultured CD4+ T cells. In TCRdb, the PCR reads were re-called with MiXCR into one record per CDR3 protein. This sample has several thousand distinct CDR3 sequences; around 70% occur once, and the top ten carry under 40%. This clonotype has just a few counts. Its antigen is not identified. Germline V gene data show CDR1 as SEHNR and CDR2 as FQNEAQ (reference sequence). Trimming removed 4 bases from V and 5 bases from J, with 11 bases in between. The CDR3 length is 13 residues.

This sequence joins TRBV7-9 and TRBJ1-2; D is ambiguous. The receptor was derived from a human donor who had recovered from COVID-19. Sequenced material: CD4+ T cells from blood, cultured in vitro. In nucleotides, the CDR3 is TGTGCCAGCAGCTCCAGCCTTACATATGGCTACACCTTC. Protein: CASSSSLTYGYTF.